This T cell receptor beta chain appears in the sequencing data of a study of tumor-infiltrating lymphocytes in primary liver carcinoma (dated by TCRdb to 2017 to 2019). Background on the whole study: Hepatocellular carcinoma (four) or combined HCC and intrahepatic cholangiocarcinoma (one) was present in the five patients, who were three men and two women aged 30 to 69 years. The study combined TCRbeta repertoire sequencing, expression microarrays and whole-exome sequencing across five regions of each liver tumor, with adjacent normal tissue and blood. Samples yielded roughly 3.5 to 7.13 million productive TCRbeta reads; read depth did not differ significantly between tissue types. To link TCRbeta repertoire diversity with the local molecular phenotype, the roughly 26 tumor region samples were profiled using Agilent mRNA microarrays. Reproducibility between technical replicate repertoires was high, with correlation coefficients above 0.95 and mean shared-clone rates approximately 0.88. Tumors of the five patients were stage T1-T3 N0M0 with maximum diameters of about 4 to 10 cm. A total of some 35 specimens from 5 patients went through TCRbeta repertoire sequencing, namely 25 tumor regions, 5 adjacent noncancerous liver tissues and 5 peripheral blood samples.

Without any cell sorting, total RNA and DNA were co-extracted from roughly 18-30 mg of bulk tissue using the AllPrep DNA/RNA mini kit. Between late 2015 and early 2016, five patients in China with histopathologically diagnosed primary liver carcinoma had their tumors surgically resected. At the time of sampling, the patients had chronic HBV infection and had not received any treatment. Each tumor was sampled at five spatially separated regions: the superior, inferior, left-lateral and right-lateral poles and the tumor centre. According to histology, viable tumor cells made up more than 80% of every tumor sample. Pieces of fresh tumor and adjacent tissue were cut in half, with one half kept in RNAlater at -80 degrees C and the other half sent for histology. A note on this clonotype: The antigen it recognizes is unknown. The CDR3 end shows no conserved phenylalanine or tryptophan, and so a read error is likely.

Overall study results and their limits: Because sequencing covered only the TCR beta chain and unpaired alpha chains were not captured, true repertoire diversity is likely underestimated. Just about 8-24% of top clones turned up in all five regions of a tumor, which suggests spatial heterogeneity among tumor-infiltrating T cells. A significantly larger repertoire fraction was made up by the top 250 clones in tumors than in blood (p = 0.039). Pairs of tumor regions showed greater repertoire overlap (mean roughly 35%) than tumor-adjacent pairs (roughly 17%) or tumor-blood pairs (roughly 14%), which is consistent with antigen-driven expansion. With just 4 to 6 patients in the study, the authors point out that the findings should be validated in a larger study. Comparison of CD4+ and CD8+ T cell repertoires was precluded by the use of bulk unsorted samples.

The V end loses 5 bases and the J end loses 5 bases, and a stretch of 12 bases separates them. CDR1 and CDR2 (SGHNT, YENEEA) derive from the germline V gene. Both ends counted, the CDR3 spans 13 residues. CDR3 DNA is the only sequence kept; it has 39 bases, read in frame from the first base. Starting from about 550 ng total RNA, TCRbeta-specific cDNA was produced by reverse transcription with a constant-region primer and ProtoScript II reverse transcriptase. The TCRbeta libraries were prepared through three rounds of nested multiplex PCR following a slightly modified ARM-PCR procedure. Each of the first two PCR rounds ran for about 10 cycles and used multiplex TRBV1-TRBV30 forward primers together with a Cbeta reverse primer. Sample barcodes and Illumina adapters were added in a final 25-cycle PCR with Deep VentR polymerase. Before sequencing, amplicons of 200-500 bp were purified from gel using a QIAquick gel extraction kit. The TCRbeta amplicons were sequenced with 250-bp paired-end reads on an Illumina HiSeq 2500. As for how the authors treated the data: Quality trimming of reads was performed with Trimmomatic v0.33, and paired reads were merged with FLASH v1.2.11 so that full CDR3 sequences could be recovered. MiGEC v1.2.1b assigned V, D and J germline segments to the rearranged TCRbeta sequences. Clonotype statistics and Shannon-Wiener diversity indices were computed with VDJtools v1.0.0. To reduce sampling bias, subsequent analyses other than the diversity analysis used only the 250 most abundant clonotypes in each sample. TCRdb reworked the public reads: Q25 trimming with fastp, MiXCR clone assembly, productive beta chains retained. A single entry per CDR3 protein holds the most common genes and DNA from its merged rows. The V and J calls, along with clone size, are taken from TCRdb and not from the paper's own processing. The sample records about 54,000 distinct CDR3 sequences, around 79% of which are singletons. The top ten constitute 25% of the sample.

Material for sequencing was liver tumor tissue from sampling region 2. The cell subset or site label here, explained by the study, means: tumor region T2, inferior pole. The origin of this receptor is a man aged 35 to 55 with primary liver carcinoma and hepatitis B virus infection. Here the chain combines TRBV11-3 and TRBJ1-1; TRBD1 might be the D gene, on 5 matching bases. This receptor has the CDR3 CASSIAEGTEAFI. In nucleotides, the sequence is TGTGCCAGCAGCATAGCAGAGGGGACTGAAGCTTTCATT.